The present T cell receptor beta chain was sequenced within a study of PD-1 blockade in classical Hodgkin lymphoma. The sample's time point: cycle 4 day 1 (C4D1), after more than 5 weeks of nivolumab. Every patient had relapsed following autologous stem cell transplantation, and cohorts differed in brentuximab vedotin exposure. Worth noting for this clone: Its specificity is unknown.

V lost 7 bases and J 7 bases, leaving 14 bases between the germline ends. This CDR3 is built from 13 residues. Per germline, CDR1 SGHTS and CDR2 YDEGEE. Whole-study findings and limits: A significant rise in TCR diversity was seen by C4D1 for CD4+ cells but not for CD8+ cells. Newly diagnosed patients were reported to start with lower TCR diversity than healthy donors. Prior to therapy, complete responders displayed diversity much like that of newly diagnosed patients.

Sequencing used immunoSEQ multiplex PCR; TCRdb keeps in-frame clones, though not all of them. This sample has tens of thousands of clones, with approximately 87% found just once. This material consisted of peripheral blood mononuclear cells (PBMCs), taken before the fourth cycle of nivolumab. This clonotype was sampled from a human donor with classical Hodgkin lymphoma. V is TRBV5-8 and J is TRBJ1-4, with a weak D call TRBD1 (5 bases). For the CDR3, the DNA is TGTGCCAGCCACGTTTTTGGGGGTGAAAAACTGTTTTTT. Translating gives CASHVFGGEKLFF. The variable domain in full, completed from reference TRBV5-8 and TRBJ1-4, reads EAGVTQSPTHLIKTRGQQATLRCSPISGHTSVYWYQQALGLGLQFLLWYDEGEERNRGNFPPRFSGRQFPNYSSELNVNALELEDSALYLCASHVFGGEKLFFGSGTQLSVL.